This TCR beta chain was retrieved from a study of radiation and T cells in renal cell carcinoma. The CDR3 is 14 amino acids. Germline V CDR1 and CDR2: MDHEN, SYDVKM. Trimming took 5 bases from V and 0 from J, leaving 11 bases between them. Measured with immunoSEQ multiplex PCR; TCRdb has only the in-frame clones, and not every one. The sample has about 40,000 clones, about 84% seen once; the top ten hold 25% to 30%. Noted time point: blood 4 weeks post-SBRT, at nephrectomy. The treatment was: 15 Gy SBRT to primary tumor, nephrectomy 4 weeks later. This renal cell carcinoma was of the clear cell type. The gene calls are TRBV28 and TRBJ2-7; D unresolved. The material was blood, obtained from a patient whose treatment included radiotherapy and nephrectomy. This sequence was found in a woman in her sixties or seventies with renal cell carcinoma. CDR3 region: CASSGILSSYEQYF. CDR3 nucleotides: TGTGCCAGCAGTGGGATCTTAAGCTCCTACGAGCAGTACTTC.